A selection of T cell receptor beta chains follows, all from one sample in a study of blood T cell repertoires in COVID-19. TCRdb's copy holds only in-frame clones and misses some; the assay was immunoSEQ multiplex PCR. The top ten clones hold approximately 4% of a sample with 250,000 to 350,000 clones, 90% of them seen once. What was sequenced was PBMCs or T cells enriched from blood (not recorded which). These receptors were collected from a woman between 18 and 30 years old with acute COVID-19. CDR3s include the opening cysteine and the closing phenylalanine or tryptophan. Fields, in order: V gene, J gene, CDR3 protein.

>TRBV5-4|TRBJ1-1
CASSLAAGMNTEAFF
>TRBV30|TRBJ2-7
CAWRRGTSGNYEQYF
>TRBV27|TRBJ2-3
CASRRGTDTQYF
>TRBV6-5|TRBJ1-3
CASSYGQGWNTIYF
>TRBV6-5|TRBJ2-7
CASSYGRPDISYEQYF
>TRBV5-5|TRBJ1-2
CASSPLTDGYTF
>TRBV3-1/TRBV3-2|TRBJ2-1
CASSIAGGGNEQFF
>TRBV9|TRBJ2-7
CASSPSQGELPYEQYF
>TRBV29-1|TRBJ2-1
CSVRAGANSYNEQFF
>TRBV3-1/TRBV3-2|TRBJ2-7
CASSPQTGGLFEQYF
>TRBV28|TRBJ1-2
CASMRVGQGLTNYGYTF
>TRBV14|TRBJ2-7
CASSRTGTGGAGSEQYF
>TRBV28|TRBJ2-7
CASRREIFYEQYF
>TRBV7-9|TRBJ1-5
CASSLTGSGQPQHF
>TRBV28|TRBJ2-1
CASLAGDGEQFF
>TRBV6-5|TRBJ1-4
CASSLTGTHSEKLFF
>TRBV6-1|TRBJ1-5
CASSEGQGNQPQHF
>TRBV5-1|TRBJ1-4
CASSSVSTNEKLFF
>TRBV10-3|TRBJ2-1
CATRLAGSYNEQFF
>TRBV11-2|TRBJ1-1
CASSPDGGANTEAFF
>TRBV5-1|TRBJ2-2
CASSWDFQNTGELFF
>TRBV2|TRBJ1-1
CASRLSSQNTEAFF
>TRBV6-5|TRBJ1-1
CASTKPPGNTEAFF
>TRBV28|TRBJ1-2
CASRLGGSRDYGYTF
>TRBV27|TRBJ1-4
CASSLFTGVLPKATNEKLFF
>TRBV13|TRBJ2-1
CASSLSAGSSYNEQFF
>TRBV30|TRBJ2-3
CAWSVGTVATDTQYF
>TRBV6-4|TRBJ1-5
CASKRCLDQPQHF
>TRBV3-1/TRBV3-2|TRBJ1-2
CASSQDTRRGYTF
>TRBV6-5|TRBJ2-3
CASSTSGWHTQYF
>TRBV9|TRBJ2-1
CASPRRHKLYNEQFF
>TRBV29-1|TRBJ1-2
CSVRDRGPYGYTF
>TRBV9|TRBJ2-7
CASGPPGAGGYEQYF